This TCR beta chain was obtained from a study of CD8 T cell repertoires and HIV-1 epitope variants. Study overall: Each of Twenty-five Gag and Nef epitope peptides stimulated a separate culture.

On this clone itself: Antigen: not known.

Germline V gives CDR1 MDHEN, CDR2 SYDVKM. The CDR3 sequence is 18 residues long. The J segment lost 3 bases and the V segment lost 6 bases, leaving 19 bases of the junction unmatched. Profiled with immunoSEQ multiplex PCR; TCRdb holds only in-frame clones, not every one. The table shows roughly 4,600 clones, with approximately 70% occurring only once. The rearrangement links TRBV28 to TRBJ1-1; the match to TRBD1 covers 7 bases. Source material: cultured CD8+ T cells derived from PBMCs. The sequence came from a male donor with HIV. CDR3 protein: CASRDPKTGLIAHTEAFF. The CDR3 nucleotides read TGTGCCAGCAGAGACCCCAAGACAGGGCTTATTGCCCACACTGAAGCTTTCTTT.